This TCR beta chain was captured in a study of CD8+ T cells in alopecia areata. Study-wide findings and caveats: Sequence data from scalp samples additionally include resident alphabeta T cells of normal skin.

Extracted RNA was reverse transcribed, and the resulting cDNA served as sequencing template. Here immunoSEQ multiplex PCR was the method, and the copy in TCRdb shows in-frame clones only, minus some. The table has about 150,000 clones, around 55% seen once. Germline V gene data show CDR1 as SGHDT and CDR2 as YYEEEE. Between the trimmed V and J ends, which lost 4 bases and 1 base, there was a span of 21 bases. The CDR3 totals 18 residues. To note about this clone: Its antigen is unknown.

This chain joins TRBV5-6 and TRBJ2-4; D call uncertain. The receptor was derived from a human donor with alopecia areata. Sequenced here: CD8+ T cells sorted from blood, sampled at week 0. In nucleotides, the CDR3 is TGTGCCAGCAGCCCGCTCCCCTCATCTGGGTCTGCCAAAAACATTCAGTACTTC. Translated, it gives CASSPLPSSGSAKNIQYF.